What follows describes a single TCR beta chain. The source of the sample is a study of Ad26.COV2.S vaccination and SARS-CoV-2 variants. Losses at the gene ends were 2 bases for V and 6 bases for J; bases not matched to a gene: 9. Germline V lookup: CDR1 GTSNPN, CDR2 SVGIG (reference sequence). The CDR3 has 15 residues. Sequencing was performed with immunoSEQ multiplex PCR; in TCRdb, only in-frame clones are kept and a portion is missing. This sample has some 500,000 clones; roughly 89% occur once, and the top ten carry around 2.6%. Treatment of the sample: roughly 18 received Ad26.COV2.S at low or high dose, single or two shots; 5 received placebo; per-sample allocation not given. On day 63 after the first injection, vaccine and placebo recipients gave samples.

The receptor was derived from a person between 18 and 65 years old who received the Ad26.COV2.S COVID-19 vaccine or a placebo. V and J are TRBV30 and TRBJ1-4, with 7 nucleotides matching TRBD1. This sample comprised peripheral blood, obtained in a trial of Ad26.COV2.S vaccine versus placebo. The CDR3 bases are TGTGCCTGGAGTATTACCGGGACAGCCGATGAAAAACTGTTTTTT. This translates into CAWSITGTADEKLFF.